This TCR beta chain appears in the sequencing data of a study of cytomegalovirus exposure and HLA in healthy donors. Study in general: Assignment to the Caucasian-associated ancestry cluster applied to around 80% of the 350 to 500 genotyped donors. Study-level findings and limits: Whilst most TCR sequences proved rare, a subset of public TCRs occurred across many donors. Later, TCR association rates were found to vary by HLA locus, highest for DRB1 and lowest for HLA-C. What a later analysis reportedly showed was that an Asian-associated ancestry cluster had fewer N-insertions than the roughly 670-donor mean.

Both 60 Vbeta primers and 13 Jbeta primers went into the PCR. The assay was immunoSEQ multiplex PCR, and TCRdb's table has in-frame clones only and misses some. The specimen's table records roughly 50,000 clones. To note about this clone: What it binds is not known.

From germline, CDR1 is DFQATT and CDR2 SNEGSKA (reference sequence). V was pared by 4 bases and J by 6 bases, with 10 bases between. The CDR3 contains 11 residues. Sequenced material: PBMCs. The rearrangement joins TRBV20-1 to TRBJ2-7, with D perhaps TRBD2 (6 bases). This TCR was sampled from a woman aged 60 to 75 in good health and CMV-seropositive. Written as DNA, the CDR3 is TGCAGTGCTATCCTCGGGGGCGAGCAGTACTTC. Encoded protein: CSAILGGEQYF.